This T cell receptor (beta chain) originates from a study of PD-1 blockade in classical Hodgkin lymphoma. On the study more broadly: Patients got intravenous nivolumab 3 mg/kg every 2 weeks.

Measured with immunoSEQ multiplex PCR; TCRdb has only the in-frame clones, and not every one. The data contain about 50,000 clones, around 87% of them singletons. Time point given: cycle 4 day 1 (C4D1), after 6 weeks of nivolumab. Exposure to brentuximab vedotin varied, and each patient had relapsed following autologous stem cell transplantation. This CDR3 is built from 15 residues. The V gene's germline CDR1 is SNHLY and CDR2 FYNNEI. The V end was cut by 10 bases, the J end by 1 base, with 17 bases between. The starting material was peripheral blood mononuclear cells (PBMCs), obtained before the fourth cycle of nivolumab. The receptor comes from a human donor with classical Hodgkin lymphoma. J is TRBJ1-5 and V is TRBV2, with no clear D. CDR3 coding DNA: TGTGCCACCGCAGCGGGGATAGGAAGCAATCAGCCCCAGCATTTT. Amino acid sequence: CATAAGIGSNQPQHF.